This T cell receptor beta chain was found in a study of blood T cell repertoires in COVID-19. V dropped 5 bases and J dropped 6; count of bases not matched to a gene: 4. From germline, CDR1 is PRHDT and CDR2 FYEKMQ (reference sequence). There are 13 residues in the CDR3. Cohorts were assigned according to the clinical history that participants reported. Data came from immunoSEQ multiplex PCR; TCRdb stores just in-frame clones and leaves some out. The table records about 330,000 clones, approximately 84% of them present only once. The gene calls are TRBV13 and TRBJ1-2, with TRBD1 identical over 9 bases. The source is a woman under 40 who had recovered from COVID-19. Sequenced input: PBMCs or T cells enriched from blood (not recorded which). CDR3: CASSPDRGHGYTF. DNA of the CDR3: TGTGCCAGCAGCCCGGACAGGGGCCATGGCTACACCTTC.